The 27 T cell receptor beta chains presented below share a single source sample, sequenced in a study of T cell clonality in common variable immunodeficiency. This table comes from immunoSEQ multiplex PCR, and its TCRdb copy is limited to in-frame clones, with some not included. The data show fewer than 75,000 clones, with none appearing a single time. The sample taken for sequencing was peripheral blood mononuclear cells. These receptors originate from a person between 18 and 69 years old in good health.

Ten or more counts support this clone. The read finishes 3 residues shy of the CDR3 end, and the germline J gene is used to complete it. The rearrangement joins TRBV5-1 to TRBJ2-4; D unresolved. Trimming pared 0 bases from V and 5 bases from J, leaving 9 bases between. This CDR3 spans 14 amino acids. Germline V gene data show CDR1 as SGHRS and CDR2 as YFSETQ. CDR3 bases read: TGCGCCAGCAGCTTGGAACCTACTGAAAACATT. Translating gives CASSLEPTENI. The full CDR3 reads CASSLEPTENIQYF.

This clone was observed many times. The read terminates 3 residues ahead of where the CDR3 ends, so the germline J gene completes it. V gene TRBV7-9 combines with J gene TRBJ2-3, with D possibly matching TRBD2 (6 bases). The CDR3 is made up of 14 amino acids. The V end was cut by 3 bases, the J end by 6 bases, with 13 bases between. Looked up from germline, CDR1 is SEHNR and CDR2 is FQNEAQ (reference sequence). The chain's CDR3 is CASSLEGVADTQYF. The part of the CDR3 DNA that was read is TGTGCCAGCAGCTTGGAGGGAGTAGCGGATACG.

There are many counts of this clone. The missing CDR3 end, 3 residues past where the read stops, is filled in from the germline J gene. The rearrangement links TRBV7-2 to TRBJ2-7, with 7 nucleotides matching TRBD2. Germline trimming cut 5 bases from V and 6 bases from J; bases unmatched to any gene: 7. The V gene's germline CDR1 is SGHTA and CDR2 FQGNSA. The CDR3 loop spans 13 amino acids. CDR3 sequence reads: CASSLYTSAEQYF. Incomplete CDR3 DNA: TGTGCCAGCAGCCTGTATACTAGCGCCGAG.

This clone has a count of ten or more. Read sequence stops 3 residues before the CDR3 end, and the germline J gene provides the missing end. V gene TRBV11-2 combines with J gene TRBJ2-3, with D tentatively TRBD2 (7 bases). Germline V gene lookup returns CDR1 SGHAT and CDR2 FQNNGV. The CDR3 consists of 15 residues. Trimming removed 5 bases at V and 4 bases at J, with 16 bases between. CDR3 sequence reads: CASSPGPGGADTQYF. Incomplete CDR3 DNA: TGTGCCAGCAGCCCCGGGCCGGGGGGCGCAGATACG. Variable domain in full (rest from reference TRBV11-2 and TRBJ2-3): EAGVAQSPRYKIIEKRQSVAFWCNPISGHATLYWYQQILGQGPKLLIQFQNNGVVDDSQLPKDRFSAERLKGVDSTLKIQPAKLEDSAVYLCASSPGPGGADTQYFGPGTRLTVL.

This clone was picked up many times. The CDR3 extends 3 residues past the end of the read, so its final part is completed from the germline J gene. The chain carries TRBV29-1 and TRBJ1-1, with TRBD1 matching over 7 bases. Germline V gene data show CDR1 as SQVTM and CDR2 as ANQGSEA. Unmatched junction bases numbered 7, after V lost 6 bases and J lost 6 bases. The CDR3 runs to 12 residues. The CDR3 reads CSVRGQRAEAFF. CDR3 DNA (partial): TGCAGCGTGAGGGGACAGCGAGCTGAA. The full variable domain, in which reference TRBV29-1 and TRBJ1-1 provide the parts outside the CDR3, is SAVISQKPSRDICQRGTSLTIQCQVDSQVTMMFWYRQQPGQSLTLIATANQGSEATYESGFVIDKFPISRPNLTFSTLTVSNMSPEDSSIYLCSVRGQRAEAFFGQGTRLTVV.

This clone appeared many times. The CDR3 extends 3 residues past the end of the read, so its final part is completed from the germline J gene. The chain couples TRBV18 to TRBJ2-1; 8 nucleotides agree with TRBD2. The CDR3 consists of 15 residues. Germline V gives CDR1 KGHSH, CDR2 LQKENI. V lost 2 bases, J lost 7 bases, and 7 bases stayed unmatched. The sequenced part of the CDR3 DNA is TGTGCCAGCTCACCATGGAGCGGGAGTCGGAATGAG. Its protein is CASSPWSGSRNE. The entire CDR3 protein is CASSPWSGSRNEQFF.

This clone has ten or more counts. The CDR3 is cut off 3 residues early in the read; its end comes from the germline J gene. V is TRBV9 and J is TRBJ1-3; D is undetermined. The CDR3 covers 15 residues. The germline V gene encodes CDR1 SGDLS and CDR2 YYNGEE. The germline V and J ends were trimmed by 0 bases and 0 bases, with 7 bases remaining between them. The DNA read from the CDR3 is TGTGCCAGCAGCGTAGGTGAGGTCTCTGGAAACACC. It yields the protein CASSVGEVSGNT. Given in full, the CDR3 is CASSVGEVSGNTIYF.

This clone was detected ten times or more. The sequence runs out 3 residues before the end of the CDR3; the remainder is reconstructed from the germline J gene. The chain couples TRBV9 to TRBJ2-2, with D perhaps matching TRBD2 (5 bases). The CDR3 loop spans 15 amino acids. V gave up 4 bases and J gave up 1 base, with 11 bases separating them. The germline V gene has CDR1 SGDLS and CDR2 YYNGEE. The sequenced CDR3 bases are TGTGCCAGCAGCCCTAGGACTGGGAACACCGGGGAG. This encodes CASSPRTGNTGE. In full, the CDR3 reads CASSPRTGNTGELFF.

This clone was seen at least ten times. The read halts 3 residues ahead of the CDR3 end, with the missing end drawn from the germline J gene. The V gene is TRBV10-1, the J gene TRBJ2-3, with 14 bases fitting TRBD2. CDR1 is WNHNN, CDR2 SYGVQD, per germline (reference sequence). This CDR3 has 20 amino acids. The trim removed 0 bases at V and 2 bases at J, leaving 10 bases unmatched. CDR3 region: CASSESGLAGGQYFTDTQYF. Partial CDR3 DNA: TGCGCCAGCAGTGAGTCCGGACTAGCGGGGGGCCAATACTTCACAGATACG.

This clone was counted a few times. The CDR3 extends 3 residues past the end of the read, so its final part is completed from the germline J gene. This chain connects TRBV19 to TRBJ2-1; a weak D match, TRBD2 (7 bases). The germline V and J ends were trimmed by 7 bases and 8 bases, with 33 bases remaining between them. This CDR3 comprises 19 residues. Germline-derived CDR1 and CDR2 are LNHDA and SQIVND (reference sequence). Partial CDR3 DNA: TGTGCCAGTACCCCCTTTGGGAGGGGGAACTTGGGACGCAACGATGAG. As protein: CASTPFGRGNLGRNDE. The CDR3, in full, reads CASTPFGRGNLGRNDEQFF.

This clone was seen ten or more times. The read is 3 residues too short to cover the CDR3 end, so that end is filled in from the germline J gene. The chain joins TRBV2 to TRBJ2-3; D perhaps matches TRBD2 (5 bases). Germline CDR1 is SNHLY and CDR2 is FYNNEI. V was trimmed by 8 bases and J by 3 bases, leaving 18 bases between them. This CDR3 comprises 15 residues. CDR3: CASCVRTSSTDTQYF. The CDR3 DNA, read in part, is TGTGCCAGCTGTGTCAGGACTTCAAGTACAGATACG.

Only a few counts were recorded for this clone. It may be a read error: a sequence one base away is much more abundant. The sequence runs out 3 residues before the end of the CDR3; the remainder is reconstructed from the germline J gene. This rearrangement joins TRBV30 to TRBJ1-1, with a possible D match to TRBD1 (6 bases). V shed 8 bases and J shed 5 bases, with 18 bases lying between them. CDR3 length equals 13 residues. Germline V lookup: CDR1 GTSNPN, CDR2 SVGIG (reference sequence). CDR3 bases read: TGTGCCCGGACCATAGGGGGGGATACTGAA. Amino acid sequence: CARTIGGDTE. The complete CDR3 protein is CARTIGGDTEAFF.

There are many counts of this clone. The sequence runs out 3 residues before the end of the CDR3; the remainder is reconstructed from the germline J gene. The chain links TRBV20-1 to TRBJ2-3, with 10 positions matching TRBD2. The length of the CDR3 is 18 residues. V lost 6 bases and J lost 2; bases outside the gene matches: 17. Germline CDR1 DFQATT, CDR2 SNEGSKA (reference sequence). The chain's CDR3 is CSAPKSGRAAFSTDTQYF. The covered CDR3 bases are TGCAGTGCCCCAAAGAGCGGGAGGGCCGCATTCTCCACAGATACG.

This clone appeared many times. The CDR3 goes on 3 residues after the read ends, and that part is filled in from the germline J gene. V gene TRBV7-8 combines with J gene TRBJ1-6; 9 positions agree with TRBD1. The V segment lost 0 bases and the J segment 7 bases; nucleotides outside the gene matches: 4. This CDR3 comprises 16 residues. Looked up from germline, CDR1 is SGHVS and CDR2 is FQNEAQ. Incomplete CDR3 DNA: TGTGCCAGCAGCTTAGCTACAGGGGGCAAGAATTCACCC. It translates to CASSLATGGKNSP. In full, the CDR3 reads CASSLATGGKNSPLHF.

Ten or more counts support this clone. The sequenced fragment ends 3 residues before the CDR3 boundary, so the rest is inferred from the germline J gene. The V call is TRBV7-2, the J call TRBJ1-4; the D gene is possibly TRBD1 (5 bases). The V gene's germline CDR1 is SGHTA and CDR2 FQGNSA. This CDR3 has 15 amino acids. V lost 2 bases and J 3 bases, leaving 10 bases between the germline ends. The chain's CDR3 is CASSLQGKANEKLFF. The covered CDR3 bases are TGTGCCAGCAGCTTACAGGGAAAAGCTAATGAAAAA.

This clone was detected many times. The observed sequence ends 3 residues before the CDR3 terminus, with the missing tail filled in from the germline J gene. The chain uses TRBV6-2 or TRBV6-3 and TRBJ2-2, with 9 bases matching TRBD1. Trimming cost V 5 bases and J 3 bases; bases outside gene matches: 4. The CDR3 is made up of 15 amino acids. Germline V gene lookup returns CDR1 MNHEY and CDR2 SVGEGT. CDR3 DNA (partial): TGTGCCAGCAGTATACAGGGGGCGGACACCGGGGAG. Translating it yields CASSIQGADTGE. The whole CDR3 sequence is CASSIQGADTGELFF.

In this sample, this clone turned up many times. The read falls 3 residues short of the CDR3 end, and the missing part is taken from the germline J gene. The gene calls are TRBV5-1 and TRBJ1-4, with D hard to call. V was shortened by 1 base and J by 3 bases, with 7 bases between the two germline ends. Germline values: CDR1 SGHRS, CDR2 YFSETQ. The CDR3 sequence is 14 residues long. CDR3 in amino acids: CASSLSGPNEKLFF. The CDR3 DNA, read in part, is TGCGCCAGCAGCTTGTCAGGCCCTAATGAAAAA.

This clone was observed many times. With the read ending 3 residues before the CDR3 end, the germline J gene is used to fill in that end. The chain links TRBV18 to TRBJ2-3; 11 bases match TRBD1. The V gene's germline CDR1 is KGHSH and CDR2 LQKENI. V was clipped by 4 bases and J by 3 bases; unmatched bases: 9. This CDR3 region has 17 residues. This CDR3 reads CASSLLGQGAFTDTQYF. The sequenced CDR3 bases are TGTGCCAGCTCACTCCTCGGACAGGGGGCTTTTACAGATACG.

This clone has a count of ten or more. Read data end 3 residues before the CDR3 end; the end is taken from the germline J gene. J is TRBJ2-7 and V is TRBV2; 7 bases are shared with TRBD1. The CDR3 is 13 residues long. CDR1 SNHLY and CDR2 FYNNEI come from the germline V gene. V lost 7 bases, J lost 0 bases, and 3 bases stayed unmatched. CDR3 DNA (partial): TGTGCCAGCACCAGGACAGGCTCCTACGAG. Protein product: CASTRTGSYE. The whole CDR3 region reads CASTRTGSYEQYF.

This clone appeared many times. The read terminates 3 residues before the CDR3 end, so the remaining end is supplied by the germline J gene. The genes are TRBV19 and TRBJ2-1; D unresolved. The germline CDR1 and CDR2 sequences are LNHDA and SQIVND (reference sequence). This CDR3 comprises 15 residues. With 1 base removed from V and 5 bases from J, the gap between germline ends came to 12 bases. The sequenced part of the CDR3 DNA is TGTGCCAGTAGTATAGCCCCCCGAAGGGACAATGAG. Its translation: CASSIAPRRDNE. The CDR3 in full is CASSIAPRRDNEQFF.

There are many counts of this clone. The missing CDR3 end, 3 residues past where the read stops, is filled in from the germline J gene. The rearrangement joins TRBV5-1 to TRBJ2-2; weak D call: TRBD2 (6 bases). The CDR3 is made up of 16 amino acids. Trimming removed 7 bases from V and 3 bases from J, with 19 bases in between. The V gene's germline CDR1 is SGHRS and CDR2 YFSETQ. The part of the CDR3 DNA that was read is TGCGCCAGCTTCAACAGGCGGGGAACGGACACCGGGGAG. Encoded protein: CASFNRRGTDTGE. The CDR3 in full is CASFNRRGTDTGELFF.

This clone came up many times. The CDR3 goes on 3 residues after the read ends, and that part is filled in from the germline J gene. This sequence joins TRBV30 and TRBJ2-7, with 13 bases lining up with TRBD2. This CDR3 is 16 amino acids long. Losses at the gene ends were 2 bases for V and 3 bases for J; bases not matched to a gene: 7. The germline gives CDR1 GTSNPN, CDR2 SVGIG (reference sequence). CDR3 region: CAWSPPGLAGYYEQYF. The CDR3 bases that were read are TGTGCCTGGAGTCCTCCGGGACTAGCGGGATACTACGAG.

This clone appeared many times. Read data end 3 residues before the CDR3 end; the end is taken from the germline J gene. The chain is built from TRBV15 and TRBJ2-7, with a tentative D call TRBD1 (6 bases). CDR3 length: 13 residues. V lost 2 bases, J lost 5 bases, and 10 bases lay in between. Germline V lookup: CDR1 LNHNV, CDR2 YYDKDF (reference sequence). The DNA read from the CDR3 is TGTGCCACCAGCAGAATACAGGGCCACGAG. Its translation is CATSRIQGHE. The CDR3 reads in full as CATSRIQGHEQYF. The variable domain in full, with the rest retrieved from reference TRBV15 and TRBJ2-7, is DAMVIQNPRYQVTQFGKPVTLSCSQTLNHNVMYWYQQKSSQAPKLLFHYYDKDFNNEADTPDNFQSRRPNTSFCFLDIRSPGLGDTAMYLCATSRIQGHEQYFGPGTRLTVT.

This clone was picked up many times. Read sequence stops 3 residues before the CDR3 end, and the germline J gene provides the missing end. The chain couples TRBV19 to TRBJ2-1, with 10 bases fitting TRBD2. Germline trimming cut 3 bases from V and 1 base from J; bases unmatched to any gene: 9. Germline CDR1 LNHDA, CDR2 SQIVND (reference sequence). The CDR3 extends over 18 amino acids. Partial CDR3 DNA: TGTGCCAGTAGTATTCGGGCTAGCGGGAGTGGTTCCTACAATGAG. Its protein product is CASSIRASGSGSYNE. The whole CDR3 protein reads CASSIRASGSGSYNEQFF.

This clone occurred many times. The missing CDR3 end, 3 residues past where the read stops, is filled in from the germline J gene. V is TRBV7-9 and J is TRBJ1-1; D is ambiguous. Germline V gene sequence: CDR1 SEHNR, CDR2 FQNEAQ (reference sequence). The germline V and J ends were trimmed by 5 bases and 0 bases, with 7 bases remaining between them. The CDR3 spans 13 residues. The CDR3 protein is CASSNIMNTEAFF. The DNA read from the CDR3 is TGTGCCAGCAGCAACATAATGAACACTGAA.

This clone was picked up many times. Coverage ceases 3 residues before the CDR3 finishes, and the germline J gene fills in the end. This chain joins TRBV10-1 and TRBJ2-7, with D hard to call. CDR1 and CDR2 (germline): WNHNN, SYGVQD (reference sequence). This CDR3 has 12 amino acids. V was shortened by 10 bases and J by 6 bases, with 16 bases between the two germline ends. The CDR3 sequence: CATSNARSEQYF. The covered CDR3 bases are TGCGCCACATCGAACGCTCGGTCCGAG.

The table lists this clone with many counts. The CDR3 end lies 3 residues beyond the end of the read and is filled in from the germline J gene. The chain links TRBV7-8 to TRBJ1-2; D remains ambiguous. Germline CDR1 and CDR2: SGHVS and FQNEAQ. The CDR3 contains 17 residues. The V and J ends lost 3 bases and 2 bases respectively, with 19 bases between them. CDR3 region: CASSFGPPGEANYGYTF. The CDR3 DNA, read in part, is TGTGCCAGCAGCTTTGGCCCCCCCGGGGAGGCCAACTATGGC.